A single T cell receptor (beta chain) is shown here with its context. Clones were sequenced by immunoSEQ multiplex PCR, and TCRdb holds only the in-frame ones, with some missing. The profile covers some 120,000 clones, with approximately 90% appearing a single time and about 9% taken by the ten largest. These data are taken from a study of control samples from healthy donors and cancer patients. This CDR3 has 16 amino acids. Germline CDR1 and CDR2: MNHNS and SASEGT. Trimming took 3 bases from V and 2 from J; bases not matched to a gene: 8. The receptor comes from a man aged 18 to 29 in good health. The sequencing input was blood. V and J are TRBV6-1 and TRBJ1-1, with 8 bases aligning to TRBD1. The CDR3 nucleotides read TGTGCCAGCAGTGACCCTTCCAGGGGGCTAAACACTGAAGCTTTCTTT. Its protein product is CASSDPSRGLNTEAFF.